This entry lists 27 T cell receptor beta chains sequenced from one sample in a study of Graves' ophthalmopathy and Graves' hyperthyroidism. Amplification of the TCR beta CDR3 regions used RNA transcripts (as template). An opening RT-PCR round employed HTBI primers and preceded a second-round multiplex PCR. A single record per CDR3 protein comes from TCRdb applying MiXCR to the multiplex PCR reads. The data show fewer than 650,000 distinct CDR3 sequences, 22% seen once. The sequenced sample consisted of peripheral blood. The receptors derive from a woman between 18 and 29 years old with stable Graves' hyperthyroidism. Some clones in this sample may be carry-over from other donors' samples.

The chain is built from TRBV7-2 and TRBJ2-5, with D possibly matching TRBD2 (5 bases). V was clipped by 1 base and J by 0 bases, with 9 bases between them. The CDR3 consists of 15 residues. Per germline, CDR1 SGHTA and CDR2 FQGNSA. The chain's CDR3 is CASSLVSGYQETQYF. The CDR3, as DNA: TGTGCCAGCAGCTTAGTTTCGGGGTACCAAGAGACCCAGTACTTC.

This clonotype was observed a few times. The chain carries TRBV20-1 and TRBJ1-1; 9 nucleotides line up with TRBD1. In germline, CDR1 is DFQATT, CDR2 SNEGSKA (reference sequence). The V gene end was trimmed by 3 bases and the J gene end by 10 bases; junction bases not matched to a gene: 6. This CDR3 comprises 12 residues. The CDR3 reads CSARGTGFRAFF. The CDR3 DNA is TGCAGTGCTAGGGGGACAGGGTTTAGAGCTTTCTTT.

This clonotype has a count of ten or more. This chain links TRBV30 with TRBJ1-2; no clear D gene. This CDR3 contains 12 residues. CDR1 is GTSNPN, CDR2 SVGIG, per germline (reference sequence). The germline V and J ends were trimmed by 7 bases and 5 bases, with 14 bases remaining between them. The CDR3 region is CAFPHVGYGYTF. The CDR3, as DNA: TGTGCCTTCCCCCATGTGGGGTATGGCTACACCTTC.

This clonotype was seen ten or more times. The genes are TRBV4-2 and TRBJ1-1, with 8 bases matching TRBD1. Germline V gives CDR1 LGHNA, CDR2 YNFKEQ. Unmatched junction bases numbered 3, after V lost 2 bases and J lost 1 base. The CDR3 covers 15 residues. CDR3 DNA: TGTGCCAGCAGCCAAATCGGACAGGGGAACACTGAAGCTTTCTTT. It codes for CASSQIGQGNTEAFF.

A remark on this clonotype: One base away lies a much larger clone, so this may be a sequencing read error. The chain employs TRBV11-1 and TRBJ2-7, with 7 bases that match TRBD1. The germline V gene has CDR1 SGHAT and CDR2 FQDESV (reference sequence). The CDR3 has 16 residues. The CDR3 is CASSSGTAPRGNERYF. As DNA, the CDR3 is TGTGCCAGCAGCTCCGGGACAGCCCCCAGGGGGAACGAGCGGTACTTC.

This clonotype was picked up many times. The V and J genes are TRBV20-1 and TRBJ1-6, with D maybe TRBD1 (5 bases). The germline gives CDR1 DFQATT, CDR2 SNEGSKA (reference sequence). Trimming removed 1 base at V and 7 bases at J, with 14 bases between. The CDR3 contains 15 residues. CDR3 region: CSARVFQGLNSPLHF. Written as DNA, the CDR3 is TGCAGTGCTAGAGTTTTTCAGGGACTAAATTCACCCCTCCACTTT.

The rearrangement joins TRBV28 to TRBJ1-2; no clear D. Germline V gene sequence: CDR1 MDHEN, CDR2 SYDVKM. Trimming took 3 bases from V and 0 from J, leaving 8 bases between them. This CDR3 spans 14 amino acids. The CDR3 DNA sequence: TGTGCCAGCAGTTTTCACACTACTAACTATGGCTACACCTTC. This sequence encodes CASSFHTTNYGYTF.

The V gene is TRBV12-3 or TRBV12-4, the J gene TRBJ1-2; D not resolved. The CDR3 contains 11 residues. Trimming left V 2 bases short and J 10 bases short, with 8 bases between. The CDR3 here is CASSLRGTYTF. CDR3 nucleotide sequence: TGTGCCAGCAGTTTACGGGGAACCTACACCTTC.

V usage is TRBV6-4 and J usage is TRBJ1-2; possibly TRBD1 for D (5 bases). CDR3 length: 13 amino acids. V shed 3 bases and J shed 5 bases, with 10 bases lying between them. Germline V CDR1 and CDR2: MRHNA, SNTAGT. DNA of the CDR3: TGTGCCAGCAGTGAAACGGAGGGGTATGGCTACACCTTC. This encodes CASSETEGYGYTF.

This clonotype was detected many times. The CDR3 is CASSLAGVLGYTF. The CDR3 DNA follows: TGCGCCAGCAGCTTGGCAGGTGTCCTTGGCTACACCTTC. V gene TRBV5-1 combines with J gene TRBJ1-2, with unresolved D. Trimming removed 0 bases at V and 7 bases at J, with 10 bases between. The CDR3 spans 13 residues. Per the germline V gene, CDR1 is SGHRS and CDR2 is YFSETQ.

This clonotype was counted ten times or more. The chain's CDR3 is CSAFSGGQETQYF. CDR3 nucleotide sequence: TGCAGTGCCTTTAGCGGGGGACAAGAGACCCAGTACTTC. This chain links TRBV20-1 with TRBJ2-5, with TRBD2 matching over 9 bases. The CDR3 is 13 amino acids. Looked up from germline, CDR1 is DFQATT and CDR2 is SNEGSKA (reference sequence). Germline trimming cut 6 bases from V and 2 bases from J; bases unmatched to any gene: 4.

J is TRBJ2-5 and V is TRBV7-9; D remains unclear. V was trimmed by 8 bases and J by 3 bases, leaving 13 bases between them. Germline CDR1 is SEHNR and CDR2 is FQNEAQ (reference sequence). The CDR3 length is 13 residues. CDR3 protein: CASSKVGEETQYF. CDR3 sequence (DNA): TGTGCCAGCTCGAAAGTTGGGGAAGAGACCCAGTACTTC. Filled out from reference TRBV7-9 and TRBJ2-5, the complete variable domain reads DTGVSQNPRHKITKRGQNVTFRCDPISEHNRLYWYRQTLGQGPEFLTYFQNEAQLEKSRLLSDRFSAERPKGSFSTLEIQRTEQGDSAMYLCASSKVGEETQYFGPGTRLLVL.

At least ten counts were recorded for this clonotype. This chain joins TRBV28 and TRBJ2-7; D remains unclear. Trimming took off 7 bases at V and 2 bases at J, with 15 bases between the two ends. CDR1 is MDHEN and CDR2 is SYDVKM in the germline V gene. The CDR3 loop spans 14 amino acids. The CDR3 bases are TGTGCCAGCACCACAACTGCGTCCACCTACGAGCAGTACTTC. The encoded protein is CASTTTASTYEQYF. The complete variable domain, with remaining parts taken from reference TRBV28 and TRBJ2-7, reads DVKVTQSSRYLVKRTGEKVFLECVQDMDHENMFWYRQDPGLGLRLIYFSYDVKMKEKGDIPEGYSVSREKKERFSLILESASTNQTSMYLCASTTTASTYEQYFGPGTRLTVT.

This clonotype has ten or more counts. The V gene is TRBV2, the J gene TRBJ2-5; 7 nucleotides agree with TRBD2. The CDR3 totals 15 residues. Germline V gene sequence: CDR1 SNHLY, CDR2 FYNNEI. The V gene end was trimmed by 6 bases and the J gene end by 3 bases; junction bases not matched to a gene: 10. CDR3 in amino acids: CASSQAGAGEETQYF. Written as DNA, the CDR3 is TGTGCCAGCAGCCAGGCTGGGGCGGGGGAAGAGACCCAGTACTTC.

About this clonotype: A read error may account for a junction end that differs from germline. CDR3 loop: CASKGTEGTDTQYF. The DNA of the CDR3 is TGTGCCAGCAAAGGGACAGAGGGCACAGATACGCAGTATTTT. The rearrangement joins TRBV5-1 to TRBJ2-3; the match to TRBD1 covers 7 bases. CDR1 is SGHRS and CDR2 is YFSETQ in the germline V gene. CDR3 length equals 14 residues.

The V call is TRBV6-5, the J call TRBJ1-2, with D unclear. From germline, CDR1 is MNHEY and CDR2 SVGAGI. V was pared by 0 bases and J by 8 bases, with 16 bases between. The CDR3 spans 15 residues. This CDR3 is CASSYSRAWVGGYTF. The CDR3 region has the DNA TGTGCCAGCAGTTACTCGCGGGCCTGGGTGGGCGGCTACACCTTC.

DNA of the CDR3: TGTGCCAGCAGCCCCCTGGCCCTCTATGGCTACACCTTC. It translates to CASSPLALYGYTF. The V and J genes are TRBV28 and TRBJ1-2, with D hard to call. The CDR3 has 13 amino acids. V gave up 6 bases and J gave up 4 bases, with 12 bases separating them. Per the germline V gene, CDR1 is MDHEN and CDR2 is SYDVKM.

This clonotype came up many times. The chain links TRBV7-9 to TRBJ1-1; D not certain. The CDR3 consists of 11 residues. The germline V gene encodes CDR1 SEHNR and CDR2 FQNEAQ (reference sequence). Trimming removed 4 bases at V and 8 bases at J, with 8 bases between. CDR3 residues: CASSYDNEAFF. The CDR3 DNA is TGTGCCAGCAGCTACGACAACGAAGCTTTCTTT.

Comment on this clonotype: One end of the junction varies from germline; a read error may be responsible. The chain has TRBV5-1 and TRBJ1-1; D not resolved. CDR1 SGHRS and CDR2 YFSETQ come from the germline V gene. This CDR3 contains 13 residues. This CDR3 is CASSFSGNTESFF. The CDR3 region has the DNA TGCGCCAGCAGCTTTTCGGGGAACACTGAATCTTTCTTT.

V and J are TRBV7-8 and TRBJ2-2; 14 nucleotides agree with TRBD2. CDR3 length: 17 residues. The V and J ends lost 4 bases and 3 bases, in that order; junction bases with no gene match: 4. Germline V gene sequence: CDR1 SGHVS, CDR2 FQNEAQ. CDR3 protein: CASSSTSGRVDTGELFF. The CDR3 DNA is TGTGCCAGCAGCTCGACTAGCGGGAGGGTCGACACCGGGGAGCTGTTTTTT.

This clonotype appeared a few times. This may arise from a read error, as a much more abundant clone is one base away. The chain uses TRBV20-1 and TRBJ2-7; 11 positions agree with TRBD2. This CDR3 region has 14 residues. Germline CDR1 and CDR2: DFQATT and SNEGSKA (reference sequence). V lost 6 bases and J lost 0; bases outside the gene matches: 4. CDR3: CSATSGGRSYEQYV. CDR3 sequence (DNA): TGCAGTGCAACTAGCGGGGGCCGCTCCTACGAGCAGTACGTC.

This clonotype appeared many times. This rearrangement joins TRBV10-2 to TRBJ1-1; D unresolved. V shed 6 bases and J shed 1 base, with 12 bases lying between them. The CDR3 sequence is 14 residues long. Per the germline V gene, CDR1 is WSHSY and CDR2 is SAAADI. The CDR3 here is CASRDWESNTEAFF. Here the CDR3 DNA reads TGCGCCAGCAGGGATTGGGAGTCGAACACTGAAGCTTTCTTT.

The rearrangement uses TRBV6-1 and TRBJ2-7; D uncertain. Germline V gene sequence: CDR1 MNHNS, CDR2 SASEGT. The CDR3 is made up of 13 amino acids. The ends were cut back, 2 bases at V and 5 bases at J, with 10 bases in the middle. CDR3 region: CASSETPPDEQYF. The CDR3 nucleotides are TGTGCCAGCAGTGAAACCCCGCCGGACGAGCAGTACTTC.

This clonotype was found many times. V usage is TRBV10-3 and J usage is TRBJ1-5; D remains ambiguous. CDR1 and CDR2 from the germline V gene are ENHRY and SYGVKD. The V end lost 10 bases, the J end lost 0 bases, and 16 bases lay between the germline ends. CDR3 size: 15 residues. CDR3 in amino acids: CATRRAVNSNQPQHF. In DNA, the CDR3 is TGTGCCACCAGGCGGGCGGTTAATAGCAATCAGCCCCAGCATTTT.

In this sample, this clonotype turned up many times. J is TRBJ2-7 and V is TRBV6-1; D is perhaps TRBD1 (7 bases). There are 14 residues in the CDR3. Trimming took off 7 bases at V and 10 bases at J, with 23 bases between the two ends. Germline V gives CDR1 MNHNS, CDR2 SASEGT. The CDR3 bases are TGTGCCAGCAATCCCCCGGGGGAACAGGGGAAACAGTACTTC. Translated: CASNPPGEQGKQYF.

This clonotype was picked up many times. The chain carries TRBV12-3 or TRBV12-4 and TRBJ1-5; tentative D call: TRBD1 (5 bases). V was cut by 6 bases and J by 2 bases, with 8 bases left in between. The CDR3 length is 13 residues. CDR3 loop: CASREQGNQPQHF. CDR3 DNA: TGTGCCAGCAGGGAACAGGGCAATCAGCCCCAGCATTTT.

This clonotype was found a few times. The chain joins TRBV7-8 to TRBJ1-1; D ambiguous. The germline gives CDR1 SGHVS, CDR2 FQNEAQ. The CDR3 contains 13 residues. Trimming left V 1 base short and J 7 bases short, with 10 bases between. The chain's CDR3 is CASSLGPNGEAFF. The CDR3 region has the DNA TGTGCCAGCAGCTTAGGACCAAACGGTGAAGCTTTCTTT.